Included here is one TCR beta chain sequence, with context. Its binding antigen is unknown. No much larger clonotype is one base removed from it; base qualities were not supplied. This entry comes from a study of CD4 T cells in relation to SARS-CoV-2 and coronaviruses (dated by TCRdb to the early 2020s). Turning to the overall study: Using patient-derived lymphoblastoid cell lines, the shared crossreactive spike epitopes were mapped to their HLA restriction. The Adaptive Biotechnologies TCR-sequencing kit was used to sequence samples from three pre-COVID donors and the naive versus memory experiments, whereas other data were Illumina-based. Expansion assays from other donors in the study were sequenced with a different, Illumina-based TCR-beta assay. At the level of individual TCR clonotypes, the study evaluated whether memory CD4+ T cells crossreact between the spike proteins of SARS-CoV-2 and those of common cold coronaviruses.

Broad study findings and their caveats: No donor contributed both pre-pandemic and post-infection samples, which limited tracing the source of pre-existing responses. Significantly weaker SARS-CoV-2-driven expansion was shown by crossreactive clones than by monoreactive clones, consistent with antigenic imprinting. Small numbers of patients and of tested TCRs limited the study. Sequencing of naive versus memory cells indicated that the assay detects memory recall responses, not primary responses primed during culture. Because the crossreactivity analysis focused on spike protein, crossreactivity against other viral proteins was not assessed. Memory CD4+ clonotypes crossrecognizing SARS-CoV-2 and at least one common cold coronavirus spike were found in roughly three fifths of donors.

Uncultured naive and memory CD4+ T cell DNA received deep-resolution immunoSEQ TCR-beta sequencing. In the authors' own workflow: During preprocessing, nonproductive sequences were removed, along with CDR3s that did not begin with C, did not end with F or W, or were shorter than 7 amino acids. Cultured and uncultured naive and memory CD4+ repertoires were searched for previously identified spike- and CEF-reactive CDR3s. After three terminal residues were trimmed from each end, CDR3 homology was quantified as pairwise Levenshtein distance using the stringdist R package. Entries here come from immuneACCESS through TCRdb and include only in-frame sequences with V and J called. Some clones fail to appear in such tables; in the studies checked, an unresolved V gene covers under half of the shortfall, and the cause of the remainder is unknown. V, J and clone size reflect that table, while D and trimming were determined from the DNA. For this sample there are 60,000 to 85,000 clones; about 92% appear just once. 0.2% to 0.25% of the sample comes from the top ten.

The CDR3 contains 16 residues, cysteine and phenylalanine counted. Only the CDR3 DNA stays, 48 bases, in frame from base 1. Germline trimming amounts to 6 bases on V and 2 bases on J, with 9 as the count of junction bases outside the gene matches. Taken from the germline V gene, the CDR1 and CDR2 loops are ENHRY and SYGVKD. CD4+ T cells from unexposed donors were collected before the COVID-19 pandemic (2011-2018). Naive and memory CD4+ T cells were separated from cryopreserved PBMCs by CD4 enrichment followed by EasySep naive CD4+ T cell enrichment. The leukapheresis product for the unexposed donors was obtained through commercial purchase. PBMCs were isolated from leukapheresis product or whole blood by Ficoll-Paque PLUS gradient centrifugation. PBMCs were either cryopreserved at -140 degrees C or used fresh in the expansion assay. The QIAamp Micro DNA Kit was used to extract genomic DNA from the CD4+ T cells.

The material sequenced was naive CD4+ T cells from PBMCs. Sample cell subset or site, as interpreted from the label and publication: naive CD4+ T cells isolated by negative enrichment. This receptor chain uses TRBV10-3 and TRBJ1-5; 8 junctional bases match TRBD1. This receptor was taken from a human donor in good health. The CDR3 reads as follows: CAIRPTGDGGNQPQHF. The DNA is TGTGCCATCAGACCGACAGGGGATGGAGGCAATCAGCCCCAGCATTTT.